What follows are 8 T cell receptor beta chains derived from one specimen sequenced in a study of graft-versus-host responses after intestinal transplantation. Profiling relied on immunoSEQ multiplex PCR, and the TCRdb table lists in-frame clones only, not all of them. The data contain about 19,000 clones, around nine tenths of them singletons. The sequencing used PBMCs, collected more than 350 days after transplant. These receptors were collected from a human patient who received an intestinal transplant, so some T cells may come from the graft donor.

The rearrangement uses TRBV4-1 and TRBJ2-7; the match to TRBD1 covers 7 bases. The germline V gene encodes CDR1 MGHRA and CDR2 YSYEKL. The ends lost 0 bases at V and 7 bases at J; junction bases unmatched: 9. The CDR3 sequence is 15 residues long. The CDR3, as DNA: TGCGCCAGCAGCCAAGATCCCGGACAGGCCAGGGAGCAGTACTTC. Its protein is CASSQDPGQAREQYF.

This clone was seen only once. DNA for the CDR3: TGTGCCAGCAGTGGATCGACAGGGATCTACGGCTACACCTTC. It yields the protein CASSGSTGIYGYTF. The chain couples TRBV2 to TRBJ1-2; TRBD1 matches 7 bases. The V gene's germline CDR1 is SNHLY and CDR2 FYNNEI. This CDR3 is 14 amino acids long. V lost 4 bases, J lost 8 bases, and 10 bases stayed unmatched. The whole variable domain, filled in from reference TRBV2 and TRBJ1-2, reads EPEVTQTPSHQVTQMGQEVILRCVPISNHLYFYWYRQILGQKVEFLVSFYNNEISEKSEIFDDQFSVERPDGSNFTLKIRSTKLEDSAMYFCASSGSTGIYGYTFGSGTRLTVV.

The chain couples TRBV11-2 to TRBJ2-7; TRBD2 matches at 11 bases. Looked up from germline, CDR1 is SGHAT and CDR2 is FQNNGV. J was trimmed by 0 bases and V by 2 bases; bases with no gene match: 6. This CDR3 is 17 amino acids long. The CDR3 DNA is TGTGCCAGCAGCTTATGGGTAGCGGGAGGGCTCTCCTACGAGCAGTACTTC. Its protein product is CASSLWVAGGLSYEQYF.

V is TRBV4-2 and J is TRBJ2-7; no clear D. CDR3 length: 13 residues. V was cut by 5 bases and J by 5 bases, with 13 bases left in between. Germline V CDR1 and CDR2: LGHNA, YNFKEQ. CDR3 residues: CASSGDHTHEQYF. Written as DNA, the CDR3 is TGTGCCAGCAGCGGGGATCATACTCACGAGCAGTACTTC.

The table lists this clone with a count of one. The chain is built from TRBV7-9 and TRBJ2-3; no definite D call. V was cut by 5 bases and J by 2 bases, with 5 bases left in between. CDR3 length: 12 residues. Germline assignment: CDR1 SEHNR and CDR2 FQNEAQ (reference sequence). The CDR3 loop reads CASSRDTDTQYF. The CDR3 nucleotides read TGTGCCAGCAGCCGAGACACAGATACGCAGTATTTT. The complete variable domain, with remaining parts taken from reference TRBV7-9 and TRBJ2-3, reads DTGVSQNPRHKITKRGQNVTFRCDPISEHNRLYWYRQTLGQGPEFLTYFQNEAQLEKSRLLSDRFSAERPKGSFSTLEIQRTEQGDSAMYLCASSRDTDTQYFGPGTRLTVL.

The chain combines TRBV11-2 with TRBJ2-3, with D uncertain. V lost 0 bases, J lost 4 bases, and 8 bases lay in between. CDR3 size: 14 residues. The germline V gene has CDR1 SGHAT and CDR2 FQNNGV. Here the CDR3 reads CASSLEVFSDTQYF. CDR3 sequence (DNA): TGTGCCAGCAGCTTAGAGGTTTTCTCAGATACGCAGTATTTT.

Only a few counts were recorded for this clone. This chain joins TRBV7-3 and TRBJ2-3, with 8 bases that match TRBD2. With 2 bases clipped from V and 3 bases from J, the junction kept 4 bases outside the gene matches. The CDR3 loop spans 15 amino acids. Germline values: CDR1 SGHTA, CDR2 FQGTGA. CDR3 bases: TGTGCCAGCAGCTTACATGGCGGGGGGACAGATACGCAGTATTTT. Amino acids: CASSLHGGGTDTQYF.

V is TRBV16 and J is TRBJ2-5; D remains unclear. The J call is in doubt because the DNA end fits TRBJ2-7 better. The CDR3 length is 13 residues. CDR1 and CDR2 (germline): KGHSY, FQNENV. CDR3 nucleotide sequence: TGTGCCAGCGGACCCACACGTTCCTACGAGCAGTACTTC. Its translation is CASGPTRSYEQYF.